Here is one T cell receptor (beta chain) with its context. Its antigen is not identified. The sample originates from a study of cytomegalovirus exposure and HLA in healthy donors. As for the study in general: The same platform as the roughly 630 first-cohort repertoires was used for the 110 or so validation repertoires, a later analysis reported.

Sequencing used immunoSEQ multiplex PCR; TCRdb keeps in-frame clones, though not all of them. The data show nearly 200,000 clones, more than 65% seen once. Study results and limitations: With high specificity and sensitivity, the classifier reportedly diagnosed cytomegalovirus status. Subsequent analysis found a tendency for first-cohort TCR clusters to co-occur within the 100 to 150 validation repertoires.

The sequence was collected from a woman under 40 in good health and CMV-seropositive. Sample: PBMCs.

The CDR3 region is CASSFGVEGGIQYF. In nucleotides, the CDR3 is TGCGCCAGCAGCTTCGGGGTAGAGGGAGGCATTCAGTACTTC. The genes are TRBV5-1 and TRBJ2-4; possible D gene TRBD2, 6 bases. Trimming left V 2 bases short and J 9 bases short, with 15 bases between. The CDR3 consists of 14 residues. Germline V CDR1 and CDR2: SGHRS, YFSETQ.